This TCR beta chain emerged from a study of cytomegalovirus exposure and HLA in healthy donors. It was with 60 Vbeta and 13 Jbeta primers that the PCR ran. Only in-frame clones appear in the TCRdb table, and some are missing; sequencing was by immunoSEQ multiplex PCR. This sample has over 85,000 clones, with over 60% found just once. The CDR3 consists of 13 residues. Germline V gene data show CDR1 as KGHSH and CDR2 as LQKENI. Between the trimmed V and J ends, which lost 6 bases and 0 bases, there was a span of 8 bases. The sample was PBMCs. The clonotype originates from a man aged 25-40 years in good health and CMV-seropositive. The V gene is TRBV18, the J gene TRBJ1-2; no reliable D call. In DNA, the CDR3 is TGTGCCAGCTCCACCGCAGCTAACTATGGCTACACCTTC. This codes for CASSTAANYGYTF.